A single T cell receptor beta chain is shown here with its context. The antigen is undetermined. With 3 bases removed from V and 0 bases from J, the gap between germline ends came to 9 bases. The CDR3 is 15 amino acids. This sample is drawn from a study of human T cells and chemical hapten exposure. General study findings and limits: Those TCRs sitting above 1 in 1000 frequency stayed the same with DPC sensitization.

MiXCR, applied by TCRdb to the RACE reads, yields one record per CDR3 protein. Altogether tens of thousands of distinct CDR3 sequences are present, approximately 11% being singletons, with the ten largest covering 4% to 6%. Sample time point: pre-sensitization, week 0. The treatment denotes: therapeutic diphenylcyclopropenone sensitization with weekly scalp DPC. Blood, whole and unfractionated, served as the source for total RNA extraction. V is TRBV12-3 or TRBV12-4 and J is TRBJ1-5; the D is unclear. The source was whole blood, collected in connection with sensitization to the hapten diphenylcyclopropenone (DPC). This clonotype was sampled from a woman in her 50s with alopecia areata. Some clones in this sample may be carry-over from other donors' samples. The CDR3 loop reads CASSFVSNSNQPQHF. In DNA, the CDR3 is TGTGCCAGCAGTTTTGTCAGCAATAGCAATCAGCCCCAGCATTTT.